Listed below are T cell receptor beta chains from one sample, sequenced in a study of control samples from healthy donors and cancer patients. Using immunoSEQ multiplex PCR, the repertoire was profiled, and TCRdb retains in-frame clones only, with some absent. The sample yields about 150,000 clones, 93% seen once. Sequencing was performed on blood. The origin of the receptors is a man aged 45-60 years in good health. Both conserved end residues are part of each CDR3. Each record gives: V gene, J gene, clone size, CDR3 protein. Where a row states a size, it is once, few, many or the class of an expanded clone; other rows omit it.

v_call: TRBV7-9
j_call: TRBJ2-5
clone_size: -
cdr3_aa: CASSSPRRQPLQETQYF

v_call: TRBV5-4
j_call: TRBJ2-1
clone_size: -
cdr3_aa: CASSGTSGSPYNEQFF

v_call: TRBV29-1
j_call: TRBJ1-2
clone_size: few
cdr3_aa: CSVFGNGYTF

v_call: TRBV5-6
j_call: TRBJ2-1
clone_size: -
cdr3_aa: CASSWGTSGKNEQFF

v_call: TRBV20-1
j_call: TRBJ2-2
clone_size: -
cdr3_aa: CSASPRTARTGELFF

v_call: TRBV5-8
j_call: TRBJ2-1
clone_size: -
cdr3_aa: CASSPGTSGRRGEQFF

v_call: TRBV3-1/TRBV3-2
j_call: TRBJ1-2
clone_size: -
cdr3_aa: CASSLLDRGHGYTF

v_call: TRBV2
j_call: TRBJ1-3
clone_size: -
cdr3_aa: CASSDTGARGNTIYF

v_call: TRBV12-3/TRBV12-4
j_call: TRBJ1-5
clone_size: -
cdr3_aa: CASSFGFFQPQHF

v_call: TRBV6-2/TRBV6-3
j_call: TRBJ1-2
clone_size: -
cdr3_aa: CASSYAGGRSNGYTF

v_call: TRBV11-3
j_call: TRBJ2-5
clone_size: -
cdr3_aa: CASSPGQRPYQETQYF

v_call: TRBV5-1
j_call: TRBJ2-2
clone_size: -
cdr3_aa: CASSPGVAANTGELFF

v_call: TRBV10-3
j_call: TRBJ1-1
clone_size: -
cdr3_aa: CAISGRQGGTEAFF

v_call: TRBV5-5
j_call: TRBJ2-6
clone_size: once
cdr3_aa: CASSRRQSSGANVLTF

v_call: TRBV6-5
j_call: TRBJ2-1
clone_size: once
cdr3_aa: CASTQGTNNEQFF

v_call: TRBV2
j_call: TRBJ2-7
clone_size: -
cdr3_aa: CASRGQGGGYEQYF

v_call: TRBV5-1
j_call: TRBJ1-1
clone_size: -
cdr3_aa: CASSRGGGRNEAFF

v_call: TRBV19
j_call: TRBJ2-2
clone_size: once
cdr3_aa: CASSPQGRGVSGELFF

v_call: TRBV6-5
j_call: TRBJ1-5
clone_size: -
cdr3_aa: CASRTGFGQPQHF

v_call: TRBV5-1
j_call: TRBJ1-1
clone_size: -
cdr3_aa: CASSLRQQNTEAFF

v_call: TRBV20-1
j_call: TRBJ2-3
clone_size: once
cdr3_aa: CSAVLAPQKYF

v_call: TRBV5-4
j_call: TRBJ2-5
clone_size: -
cdr3_aa: CASSPRQGAYETQYF

v_call: TRBV14
j_call: TRBJ2-6
clone_size: -
cdr3_aa: CASRAGANVLTF

v_call: TRBV3-1/TRBV3-2
j_call: TRBJ2-7
clone_size: once
cdr3_aa: CASRNWGSSYEQYF

v_call: TRBV30
j_call: TRBJ1-5
clone_size: -
cdr3_aa: CAWALGLDQPQHF

v_call: TRBV28
j_call: TRBJ1-1
clone_size: -
cdr3_aa: CASSPSGGGTEAFF

v_call: TRBV28
j_call: TRBJ2-7
clone_size: few
cdr3_aa: CASSFQGAHGEQYF

v_call: TRBV5-6
j_call: TRBJ1-1
clone_size: -
cdr3_aa: CASSFRRGLNTEAFF

v_call: TRBV19
j_call: TRBJ1-2
clone_size: -
cdr3_aa: CASSIVKGYGYTF

v_call: TRBV29-1
j_call: TRBJ2-1
clone_size: once
cdr3_aa: CSVEDLKDSFYNEQFF

v_call: TRBV10-2
j_call: TRBJ1-1
clone_size: -
cdr3_aa: CASREGWTEAFF

v_call: TRBV7-2
j_call: TRBJ1-2
clone_size: -
cdr3_aa: CASSLVRGPNYGYTF

v_call: TRBV19
j_call: TRBJ1-5
clone_size: -
cdr3_aa: CASSIRTGQSNQPQHF

v_call: TRBV7-9
j_call: TRBJ2-5
clone_size: -
cdr3_aa: CASSRYSGQVQETQYF

v_call: TRBV27
j_call: TRBJ2-1
clone_size: -
cdr3_aa: CASSLLLAGREQFF

v_call: TRBV5-1
j_call: TRBJ2-3
clone_size: -
cdr3_aa: CASSPGGLAGGRYDTQYF

v_call: TRBV7-3
j_call: TRBJ2-7
clone_size: -
cdr3_aa: CASFRGNAYEQYF

v_call: TRBV6-5
j_call: TRBJ1-2
clone_size: -
cdr3_aa: CASRGTGTGNYGYTF

v_call: TRBV5-6
j_call: TRBJ2-3
clone_size: once
cdr3_aa: CASSPDWPDTQYF

v_call: TRBV12-3/TRBV12-4
j_call: TRBJ2-5
clone_size: -
cdr3_aa: CASSPGVRETQYF

v_call: TRBV5-1
j_call: TRBJ1-2
clone_size: -
cdr3_aa: CASSSTTGNYGYTF

v_call: TRBV19
j_call: TRBJ1-5
clone_size: -
cdr3_aa: CASSIGDRGLNQPQHF

v_call: TRBV9
j_call: TRBJ1-4
clone_size: -
cdr3_aa: CASSVAIGSISEKLFF

v_call: TRBV30
j_call: TRBJ2-1
clone_size: -
cdr3_aa: CAWSVGGLFNEQFF

v_call: TRBV14
j_call: TRBJ1-1
clone_size: once
cdr3_aa: CASSPFHRVDTEAFF

v_call: TRBV29-1
j_call: TRBJ1-1
clone_size: -
cdr3_aa: CSVGDRVSTEAFF

v_call: TRBV5-1
j_call: TRBJ2-2
clone_size: -
cdr3_aa: CASSLGRVLNTGELFF